This entry lists 26 T cell receptor beta chains sequenced from one sample in a study of beta chain features in type 1 diabetes. Study-wide findings and caveats: All four CD4+ subsets from Type 1 diabetes patients carried moderately but significantly shorter TCRB CDR3s.

Every bit of the isolated RNA underwent reverse transcription, so sequencing read expressed TCRB transcripts. The data were produced by immunoSEQ multiplex PCR, yet TCRdb's version contains in-frame clones alone and is incomplete. The sample consists of around 690,000 clones, 9.5% to 15% of them appearing once. Antigens for these TCRs are unknown. The source material was naive CD4+ T cells from blood. These receptors all stem from a man aged 25 to 40 with type 1 diabetes.

This chain uses TRBV6-5 with TRBJ1-2, with TRBD1 matching 8 bases. CDR3 length: 15 residues. V lost 6 bases, J lost 2 bases, and 8 bases stayed unmatched. Germline V lookup: CDR1 MNHEY, CDR2 SVGAGI. The CDR3 region has the DNA TGTGCCAGCAGCCTCCGGACAGGGATAAACTATGGCTACACCTTC. Its protein is CASSLRTGINYGYTF.

On this clone itself: This sample also contains other DNA sequences that code for the same CDR3. The chain links TRBV6-5 to TRBJ1-1; maybe TRBD1 (5 bases). CDR1 and CDR2 (germline): MNHEY, SVGAGI. The CDR3 has 13 amino acids. Between the trimmed V and J ends, which lost 6 bases and 0 bases, there was a span of 8 bases. The CDR3 reads CASSDSMNTEAFF. The CDR3 bases are TGTGCCAGCAGCGACAGCATGAACACTGAAGCTTTCTTT.

This rearrangement joins TRBV14 to TRBJ2-3; either TRBD1 or TRBD2 may supply D (5 bases each). Trimming took 1 base from V and 2 from J, leaving 19 bases between them. CDR1 is SGHDN and CDR2 is FVKESK in the germline V gene. The CDR3 is made up of 18 amino acids. CDR3 residues: CASSQVKGRGTVTDTQYF. DNA of the CDR3: TGTGCCAGCAGCCAAGTCAAAGGGAGAGGGACCGTCACAGATACGCAGTATTTT.

This clone was counted between two and nine times. The chain employs TRBV19 and TRBJ1-5, with a tentative D call TRBD1 (5 bases). The CDR3 is made up of 15 amino acids. Germline V CDR1 and CDR2: LNHDA, SQIVND (reference sequence). V lost 0 bases and J lost 0, with 6 bases in between. In DNA form, the CDR3 reads TGTGCCAGTAGTATAGAACAGGCTAGCAATCAGCCCCAGCATTTT. Its protein is CASSIEQASNQPQHF.

Regarding this clone: Different DNA sequences within this sample yield the same CDR3. CDR3 region: CASSAQGSNQPQHF. The CDR3 DNA reads TGTGCCAGCAGCGCACAGGGTAGCAATCAGCCCCAGCATTTT. The chain recombines TRBV9 with TRBJ1-5; D possibly corresponds to TRBD1 (6 bases). Trimming pared 3 bases from V and 0 bases from J, leaving 7 bases between. The CDR3 totals 14 residues. Germline CDR1 SGDLS, CDR2 YYNGEE.

The table lists this clone with a few counts. The V and J genes are TRBV10-3 and TRBJ2-3; the match to TRBD2 covers 9 bases. Germline V lookup: CDR1 ENHRY, CDR2 SYGVKD. Trimming took 6 bases from V and 4 from J; bases not matched to a gene: 2. CDR3 size: 13 residues. In nucleotides, the CDR3 is TGTGCCATCAGGCGGGGGGGCCCAGATACGCAGTATTTT. Residues: CAIRRGGPDTQYF.

The chain combines TRBV5-6 with TRBJ2-2; D remains unclear. Trimming shortened V by 1 base and J by 4 bases, and 5 bases separated the two germline ends. Germline CDR1 reads SGHDT; CDR2 reads YYEEEE. The CDR3 totals 13 residues. CDR3 bases: TGTGCCAGCAGCTTGTTCCTCACCGGGGAGCTGTTTTTT. Protein product: CASSLFLTGELFF.

The table lists this clone with a few counts. This chain connects TRBV7-8 to TRBJ1-5; 7 bases match TRBD1. This CDR3 is 18 amino acids long. V dropped 2 bases and J dropped 0; count of bases not matched to a gene: 10. Germline-derived CDR1 and CDR2 are SGHVS and FQNEAQ. CDR3 nucleotides: TGTGCCAGCAGCTTAACCTACAGGGGTGGGTATAGCAATCAGCCCCAGCATTTT. Translation gives CASSLTYRGGYSNQPQHF.

The CDR3 region has the DNA TGTGCCAGCAGTGATCAGGGGGCCAAAAACATTCAGTACTTC. It codes for CASSDQGAKNIQYF. The chain uses TRBV6-1 and TRBJ2-4; D may be TRBD1 (6 bases). Trimming took off 3 bases at V and 1 base at J, with 7 bases between the two ends. Germline V gives CDR1 MNHNS, CDR2 SASEGT. The CDR3 loop spans 14 amino acids.

This clone was found once. J is TRBJ1-2 and V is TRBV2; TRBD1 matches 8 bases. The CDR3 totals 15 residues. V was pared by 0 bases and J by 7 bases, with 7 bases of the junction left unmatched. The germline gives CDR1 SNHLY, CDR2 FYNNEI. CDR3 in DNA: TGTGCCAGCAGTGAAGCTGGGACAGGTGCTTCTGGCTACACCTTC. Its translation: CASSEAGTGASGYTF.

The gene calls are TRBV7-2 and TRBJ2-5; D is undetermined. Per the germline V gene, CDR1 is SGHTA and CDR2 is FQGNSA. Deletions cut 5 bases from V and 5 bases from J, with 18 bases between. CDR3 size: 15 residues. CDR3 DNA sequence: TGTGCCAGCAGCCCCCCGGCCTCCTTGGGGGAGACCCAGTACTTC. Amino acid sequence: CASSPPASLGETQYF.

This clone showed up just a few times. This chain connects TRBV5-4 to TRBJ2-3; D unresolved. Germline CDR1 is SGHNT and CDR2 is YYREEE (reference sequence). This CDR3 comprises 13 residues. The ends were cut back, 0 bases at V and 3 bases at J, with 5 bases in the middle. CDR3 nucleotides: TGTGCCAGCAGCTTGGAGGTGACAGATACGCAGTATTTT. It yields the protein CASSLEVTDTQYF.

This clone was recorded a few times. This chain uses TRBV2 with TRBJ2-6, with 7 bases aligning to TRBD2. CDR1 is SNHLY and CDR2 is FYNNEI in the germline V gene. The CDR3 consists of 14 residues. Germline trimming cut 11 bases from V and 1 base from J; bases unmatched to any gene: 5. The CDR3 DNA reads TGTGCCGCGGGGAGGGAATCTGGGGCCAACGTCCTGACTTTC. Protein product: CAAGRESGANVLTF.

This clone came up a few times. CDR3 in DNA: TGCAGCGTAATGACAGGGGGCTACGAGCAGTACTTC. Its translation is CSVMTGGYEQYF. This chain connects TRBV29-1 to TRBJ2-5; TRBD1 matches 9 bases. The J call is in doubt because the DNA end fits TRBJ2-7 better. CDR1 SQVTM and CDR2 ANQGSEA come from the germline V gene. The CDR3 has 12 amino acids.

In its sample, this clone was seen a few times. The rearrangement joins TRBV7-2 to TRBJ2-7; TRBD1 matches 9 bases. The CDR3 consists of 16 residues. Germline-derived CDR1 and CDR2 are SGHTA and FQGNSA. Trimming removed 0 bases from V and 0 bases from J; junction bases left unmatched: 3. CDR3 DNA sequence: TGTGCCAGCAGCTTAGCTCCGGGACAGGGCTCCTACGAGCAGTACTTC. Translated, it gives CASSLAPGQGSYEQYF.

This chain uses TRBV9 with TRBJ1-3; D is uncertain. Germline V CDR1 and CDR2: SGDLS, YYNGEE. V dropped 5 bases and J dropped 0 bases, with 6 bases sitting between them. The CDR3 sequence is 13 residues long. The CDR3 DNA reads TGTGCCAGCAGGGCCGACTCTGGAAACACCATATATTTT. Its translation is CASRADSGNTIYF.

This clone has only a few counts. The V and J genes are TRBV4-3 and TRBJ1-5, with D maybe TRBD1 (6 bases). This CDR3 region has 13 residues. The germline V gene has CDR1 LGHNA and CDR2 YSLEER. Deletions cut 0 bases from V and 9 bases from J, with 9 bases between. The CDR3 nucleotides are TGCGCCAGCAGCCAAGACAGGGGAGCGCCCCAGCATTTT. Its protein is CASSQDRGAPQHF.

In its sample, this clone was seen a few times. The chain employs TRBV18 and TRBJ1-5; maybe TRBD1 (6 bases). CDR1 and CDR2 from the germline V gene are KGHSH and LQKENI. This CDR3 region has 15 residues. Trimming stripped 4 bases from V and 3 bases from J, with 13 bases between. The CDR3 DNA follows: TGTGCCAGCTCACGAGGTCAGGGGAACAATCAGCCCCAGCATTTT. Translated: CASSRGQGNNQPQHF.

This clone was picked up a small number of times. The chain recombines TRBV16 with TRBJ1-4; 9 bases are shared with TRBD1. The CDR3 contains 17 residues. Germline CDR1 KGHSY, CDR2 FQNENV. The junction had 4 bases not matched to a gene; V was cut back by 2 bases and J by 0 bases. Here the CDR3 DNA reads TGTGCCAGCAGCCAAACCAGGACAGGGGCAACTAATGAAAAACTGTTTTTT. This gives the protein CASSQTRTGATNEKLFF.

The J gene is TRBJ1-2, the V gene TRBV6-6, with 8 bases that match TRBD1. Trimming at V came to 5 bases and at J to 8 bases, leaving 7 bases not matched to a gene. In germline, CDR1 is MNHNY, CDR2 SVGAGI (reference sequence). The CDR3 sequence is 13 residues long. CDR3 in amino acids: CASSDRGLRGYTF. In DNA, the CDR3 is TGTGCCAGCAGTGACAGGGGCCTTCGAGGCTACACCTTC.

This clone came up a few times. The chain uses TRBV28 and TRBJ2-5; D unclear. CDR1 MDHEN and CDR2 SYDVKM come from the germline V gene. Trimming removed 7 bases from V and 0 bases from J, with 12 bases in between. The CDR3 loop spans 14 amino acids. The CDR3 here is CASTKFRDQETQYF. The CDR3 region has the DNA TGTGCCAGCACTAAGTTCCGGGACCAAGAGACCCAGTACTTC.

The V and J genes are TRBV9 and TRBJ2-7, with D maybe TRBD2 (6 bases). This CDR3 is 14 amino acids long. Trimming removed 3 bases from V and 0 bases from J, with 10 bases in between. Germline V CDR1 and CDR2: SGDLS, YYNGEE. The CDR3: CASSGTKDSYEQYF. CDR3 DNA: TGTGCCAGCAGCGGGACTAAGGACTCCTACGAGCAGTACTTC.

The CDR3, as DNA: TGTGCCAGCAGCGTAGGCTTTAGCGGGGGCGGCCAAGAGACCCAGTACTTC. Amino acid sequence: CASSVGFSGGGQETQYF. V and J are TRBV9 and TRBJ2-5, with 9 bases matching TRBD2. CDR3 size: 17 residues. Unmatched junction bases numbered 7, after V lost 0 bases and J lost 1 base. Germline-derived CDR1 and CDR2 are SGDLS and YYNGEE.

The chain combines TRBV5-1 with TRBJ2-7; perhaps D is TRBD1 or TRBD2 (5 bases each). The CDR3 has 17 amino acids. Between the trimmed V and J ends, which lost 1 base and 0 bases, there was a span of 17 bases. The germline CDR1 and CDR2 sequences are SGHRS and YFSETQ. DNA for the CDR3: TGCGCCAGCAGCTTGCAAGTAGGGACGAGGAGCTCCTACGAGCAGTACTTC. Translation: CASSLQVGTRSSYEQYF.

The chain joins TRBV6-5 to TRBJ1-2; no clear D. Germline values: CDR1 MNHEY, CDR2 SVGAGI. The CDR3 contains 14 residues. Deletions cut 0 bases from V and 4 bases from J, with 9 bases between. The CDR3 DNA reads TGTGCCAGCAGTTACTCGCAACGGTTCTATGGCTACACCTTC. Amino acid sequence: CASSYSQRFYGYTF.

The chain recombines TRBV9 with TRBJ1-3; D remains ambiguous. The length of the CDR3 is 12 residues. The V gene's germline CDR1 is SGDLS and CDR2 YYNGEE. V was shortened by 4 bases and J by 8 bases, with 10 bases between the two germline ends. The CDR3 DNA sequence: TGTGCCAGCAGCACCCCCGACGACACCATATATTTT. Amino acids: CASSTPDDTIYF.